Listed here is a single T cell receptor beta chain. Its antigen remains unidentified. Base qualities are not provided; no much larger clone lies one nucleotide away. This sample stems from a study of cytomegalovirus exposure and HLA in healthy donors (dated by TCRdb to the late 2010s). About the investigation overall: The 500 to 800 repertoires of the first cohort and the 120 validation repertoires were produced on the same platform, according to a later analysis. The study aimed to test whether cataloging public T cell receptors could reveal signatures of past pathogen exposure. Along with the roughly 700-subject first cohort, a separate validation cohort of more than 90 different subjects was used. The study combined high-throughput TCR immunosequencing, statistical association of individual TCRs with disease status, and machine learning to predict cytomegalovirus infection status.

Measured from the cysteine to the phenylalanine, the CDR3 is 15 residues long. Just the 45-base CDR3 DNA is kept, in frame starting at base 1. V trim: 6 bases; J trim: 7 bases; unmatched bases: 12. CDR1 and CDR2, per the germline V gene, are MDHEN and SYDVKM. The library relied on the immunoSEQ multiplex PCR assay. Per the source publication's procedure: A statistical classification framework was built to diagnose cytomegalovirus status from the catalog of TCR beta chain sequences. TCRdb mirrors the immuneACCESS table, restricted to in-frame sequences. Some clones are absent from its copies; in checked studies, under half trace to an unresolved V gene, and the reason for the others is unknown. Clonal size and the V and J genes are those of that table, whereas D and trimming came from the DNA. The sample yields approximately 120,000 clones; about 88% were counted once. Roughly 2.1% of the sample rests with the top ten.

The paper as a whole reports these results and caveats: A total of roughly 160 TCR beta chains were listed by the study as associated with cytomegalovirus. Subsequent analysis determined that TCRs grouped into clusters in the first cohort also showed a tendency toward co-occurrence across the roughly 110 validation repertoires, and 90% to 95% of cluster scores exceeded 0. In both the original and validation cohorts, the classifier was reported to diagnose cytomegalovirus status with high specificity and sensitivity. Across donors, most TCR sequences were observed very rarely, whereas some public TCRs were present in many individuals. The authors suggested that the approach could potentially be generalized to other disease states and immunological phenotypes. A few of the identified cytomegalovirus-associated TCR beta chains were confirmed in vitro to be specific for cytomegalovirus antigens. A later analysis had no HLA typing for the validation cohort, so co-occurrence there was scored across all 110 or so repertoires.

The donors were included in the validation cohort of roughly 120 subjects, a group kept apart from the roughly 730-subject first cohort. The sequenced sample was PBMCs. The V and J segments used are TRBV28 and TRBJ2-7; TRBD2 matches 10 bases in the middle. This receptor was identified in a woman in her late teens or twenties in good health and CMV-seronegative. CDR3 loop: CASRQTSGAPWEQYF. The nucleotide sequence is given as TGTGCCAGCAGGCAAACTAGCGGGGCGCCGTGGGAGCAGTACTTC.